A single T cell receptor (beta chain) is shown here with its context. No antigen is known for it. Noted treatment: roughly 18 received Ad26.COV2.S at low or high dose, single or two shots; several received placebo; per-sample allocation not given. Sampling happened 63 days after the first vaccine or placebo injection. This sample is part of a study of Ad26.COV2.S vaccination and SARS-CoV-2 variants. Study in general: Recipients of Ad26.COV2.S got it intramuscularly, once or twice 56 days apart.

Profiled with immunoSEQ multiplex PCR; TCRdb holds only in-frame clones, not every one. This sample carries around 400,000 clones, around 90% of them seen once, and the ten largest clones take 12%. Study observations and caveats: For non-spike TCRs, breadth in vaccine recipients resembled that in placebo recipients.

V was shortened by 0 bases and J by 4 bases, with 13 bases between the two germline ends. The CDR3 has 16 amino acids. In germline, CDR1 is SGHVS, CDR2 FQNEAQ. The material sequenced was peripheral blood, taken in a trial of Ad26.COV2.S vaccine versus placebo. This receptor was identified in a person between 18 and 59 years old who received the Ad26.COV2.S COVID-19 vaccine or a placebo. This rearrangement joins TRBV7-8 to TRBJ1-3; no reliable D call. CDR3 bases: TGTGCCAGCAGCTTAGCCCCGACCGGACCAGGAAACACCATATATTTT. It yields the protein CASSLAPTGPGNTIYF.